The entry that follows covers one T cell receptor beta chain sequence. Its antigen is currently not known. Base qualities are not provided; no much larger clone lies one nucleotide away. The instrument given in TCRdb is Illumina NovaSeq 6000. TCRalpha and TCRbeta cDNA libraries were built by 5'RACE with constant-segment primers, adding sample barcodes and unique molecular identifiers. Trizol reagent was used to extract RNA from every sample. The libraries were amplified in two PCR steps, and the second step added a second sample barcode and Illumina TruSeq adapters. Sequencing of libraries was performed on an Illumina NovaSeq with 2 x 150 bp paired-end reads. The authors' pipeline ran thus. Reads were demultiplexed and collapsed into UMI-guided consensus sequences with migec v1.2.7. Using mixcr v2.1.11, UMI consensuses were aligned to TRA and TRB V and J templates and then assembled into clonotypes. Clonotypes were classified as expanded or contracted when called significant by both edgeR and NoisET, with noise models trained on biological replicates. For edgeR calls, the cutoffs were a false discovery rate-adjusted p below 0.01 and a log2 fold-change threshold of 1. As an exploratory analysis of dynamics, max-normalized trajectories of the 1000 most abundant clonotypes were examined by PCA with hierarchical clustering. Separately sequenced CD4+ and CD8+ repertoires were used to assign a CD4 or CD8 phenotype to each responding clone. The public reads were run again by TCRdb, first through fastp at Q25 and then through MiXCR, and only productive beta chains were kept. Every entry covers one CDR3 protein and lists the most common genes and DNA from its rows. TCRdb, not the authors, supplied the V and J calls. Recorded for this sample are 450,000 to 650,000 distinct CDR3 sequences; just over 20% of them occurred a single time. About 12% of the sample rests with the top ten.

The CDR1 and CDR2 encoded by the germline V gene (reference sequence) are MNHEY and SMNVEV. Relative to germline, V is 10 bases shorter and J is 8 bases shorter, with 15 bases between their ends. The CDR3 has 12 amino acids, counting the end cysteine and phenylalanine. The kept DNA is CDR3 alone, 36 bases in frame from the first base. This specimen belongs to a study of T-cell memory formation after mild COVID-19 (TCRdb year 2021). General notes on the study: Most TCR sequence clusters were specific to one of the two donors. The cohort was made up of two young adult volunteers, one female and one male, who were previously healthy. T-cell clones expanding and contracting after mild COVID-19 in two donors were tracked by longitudinal TCRalpha and TCRbeta repertoire sequencing.

PBMCs were isolated by Ficoll-Paque density gradient centrifugation. The full study reports these points: Only two mild cases were covered by the study, and larger cohorts that include severe cases with pre-infection samples were considered necessary. Clones that contracted from day 15 to 85 showed balanced CD4/CD8 phenotypes, whereas a second wave of clones that expanded from day 15 to 37 leaned towards CD4+. Contracting CD4+ clones were located mainly in the CM and EM memory subsets, whereas CD8+ clones were found to be enriched in EMRA. Some responding clones were found in pre-infection memory, which suggests that pre-existing cross-reactive memory T cells took part in the SARS-CoV-2 response. SARS-CoV-2 specificity of the second-wave clones peaking on day 37 was not confirmed.

Material for sequencing was PBMCs or a T cell subset sorted from them (not recorded which). The TCR was taken from an adult woman who had mild COVID-19 (a few samples of this study predate the infection). The sample titles of this study are shuffled in the database, so cell type and time point are left out; the donor was told from shared clones. The chain was built from TRBV27 and TRBJ2-1, with no D gene named confidently. CDR3 reads: CATSSPRYEQFF. The DNA sequence reads TGTGCCACCTCTTCCCCGCGCTATGAGCAGTTCTTC.